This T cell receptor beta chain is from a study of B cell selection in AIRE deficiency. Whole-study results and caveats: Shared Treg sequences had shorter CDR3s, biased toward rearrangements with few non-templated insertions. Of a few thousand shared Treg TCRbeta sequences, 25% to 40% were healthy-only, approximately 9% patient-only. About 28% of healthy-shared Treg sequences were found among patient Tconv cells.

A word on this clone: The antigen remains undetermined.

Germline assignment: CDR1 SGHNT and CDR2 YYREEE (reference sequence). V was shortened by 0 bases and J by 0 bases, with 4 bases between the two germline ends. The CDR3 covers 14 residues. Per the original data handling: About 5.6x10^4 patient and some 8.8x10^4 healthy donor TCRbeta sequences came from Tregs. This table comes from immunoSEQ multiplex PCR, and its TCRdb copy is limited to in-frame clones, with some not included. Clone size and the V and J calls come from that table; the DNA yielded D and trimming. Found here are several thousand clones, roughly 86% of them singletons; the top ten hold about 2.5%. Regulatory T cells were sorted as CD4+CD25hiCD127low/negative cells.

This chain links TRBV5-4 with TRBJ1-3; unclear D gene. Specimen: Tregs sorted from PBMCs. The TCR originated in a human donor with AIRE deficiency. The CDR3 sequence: CASSLGRSGNTIYF. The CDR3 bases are TGTGCCAGCAGCTTGGGACGCTCTGGAAACACCATATATTTT.